The T cell receptor beta chain under discussion was sequenced for a study of beta chain features in type 1 diabetes. Study outcomes and limitations: Type 1 diabetes patients showed a moderate but significant shortening of TCRB CDR3s in all four CD4+ subsets. At VDJ recombination sites, type 1 diabetes patients had fewer insertions and more deleted nucleotides. Compared with healthy donors, patients appeared to share more similar naive, central memory and regulatory TCRB repertoires.

Sequencing targeted expressed TCRB transcripts, as all isolated RNA had been reverse transcribed. Profiling relied on immunoSEQ multiplex PCR, and the TCRdb table lists in-frame clones only, not all of them. The profile shows around 600,000 clones, around 12% of them singletons. This clone was observed a few times. Its target is unknown. V was shortened by 3 bases and J by 7 bases, with 7 bases between the two germline ends. Germline values: CDR1 KGHSH, CDR2 LQKENI. CDR3 length equals 12 residues. Stem cell-like memory, regulatory, central memory and naive CD4+ cells were sorted via CD45RO/CCR7/CD25/CD127/CD95/CD27.

This clonotype was sampled from a man aged 30-40 years with type 1 diabetes. Specimen: naive CD4+ T cells from blood. The gene calls are TRBV18 and TRBJ2-1; either TRBD1 or TRBD2 may supply D (5 bases each). The CDR3 region is CASSPGDNEQFF. The CDR3 region has the DNA TGTGCCAGCTCACCGGGGGATAATGAGCAGTTCTTC.